Shown below are 13 T cell receptor beta chains from a single sample sequenced in a study of cytotoxic CD8 clonotypes in ibrutinib-treated CLL. Repertoires were generated with immunoSEQ multiplex PCR, while TCRdb's copy carries only in-frame clones and drops some. The sample holds tens of thousands of clones, 56% seen once. The material was PBMCs, obtained after 24 months of ibrutinib treatment. All receptors come from a human donor with chronic lymphocytic leukemia.

This clone was counted a few times. The chain has TRBV5-4 and TRBJ2-3; unclear D gene. Germline-derived CDR1 and CDR2 are SGHNT and YYREEE (reference sequence). This CDR3 is 12 amino acids long. V was pared by 1 base and J by 4 bases, with 4 bases between. The CDR3 bases are TGTGCCAGCAGCTTGCGGCCAGATACGCAGTATTTT. This encodes CASSLRPDTQYF.

The chain uses TRBV18 and TRBJ2-1; 9 positions match TRBD1. Trimming cost V 9 bases and J 8 bases; bases outside gene matches: 11. The CDR3 runs to 14 residues. Germline CDR1 and CDR2: KGHSH and LQKENI. The DNA of the CDR3 is TGTGCCAGTTCCGACAGGGGGTCTATGTATGAGCAGTTCTTC. Protein: CASSDRGSMYEQFF.

The chain carries TRBV18 and TRBJ1-5, with D unresolved. Germline V lookup: CDR1 KGHSH, CDR2 LQKENI. With 1 base removed from V and 3 bases from J, the gap between germline ends came to 7 bases. The CDR3 is made up of 14 amino acids. This chain's CDR3 is CASSPRADNQPQHF. In DNA, the CDR3 is TGTGCCAGCTCACCACGGGCAGACAATCAGCCCCAGCATTTT. The full variable domain, rest sourced from reference TRBV18 and TRBJ1-5, is NAGVMQNPRHLVRRRGQEARLRCSPMKGHSHVYWYRQLPEEGLKFMVYLQKENIIDESGMPKERFSAEFPKEGPSILRIQQVVRGDSAAYFCASSPRADNQPQHFGDGTRLSIL.

The chain recombines TRBV6-6 with TRBJ1-6; D ambiguous. The germline V gene encodes CDR1 MNHNY and CDR2 SVGAGI (reference sequence). The CDR3 loop spans 13 amino acids. Trimming took off 7 bases at V and 8 bases at J, with 12 bases between the two ends. CDR3 in amino acids: CASTLLADSPLHF. CDR3 DNA: TGTGCCAGCACTTTACTGGCAGATTCACCCCTCCACTTT.

The chain recombines TRBV10-3 with TRBJ2-7, with D perhaps matching TRBD1 or TRBD2 (5 bases each). The CDR3 has 13 amino acids. Germline V gene sequence: CDR1 ENHRY, CDR2 SYGVKD. The V gene lost 2 bases and the J gene lost 4 bases, with 9 bases spanning the gap. CDR3: CAISELGPYEQYF. The CDR3 region has the DNA TGTGCCATCAGTGAGCTGGGACCTTACGAGCAGTACTTC.

In this sample, this clone turned up a few times. The rearrangement joins TRBV19 to TRBJ1-2; TRBD1 might be the D (5 bases). The CDR3 length is 12 residues. With 10 bases removed from V and 3 bases from J, the gap between germline ends came to 12 bases. Germline assignment: CDR1 LNHDA and CDR2 SQIVND (reference sequence). The CDR3 bases are TGTGCCACCCAGACAGTTGACTATGGCTACACCTTC. Residues: CATQTVDYGYTF.

The CDR3 loop reads CASSLNDRAETQYF. DNA for the CDR3: TGTGCCAGCAGTTTAAATGACAGGGCAGAGACCCAGTACTTC. The chain is built from TRBV27 and TRBJ2-5; TRBD1 matches at 7 bases. V gave up 2 bases and J gave up 4 bases; unmatched junction bases: 4. This CDR3 has 14 residues. Germline V gene lookup returns CDR1 MNHEY and CDR2 SMNVEV (reference sequence).

The chain carries TRBV28 and TRBJ1-2, with 8 nucleotides matching TRBD1. The CDR3 sequence is 13 residues long. Trimming took 8 bases from V and 4 from J; bases not matched to a gene: 6. Germline V CDR1 and CDR2: MDHEN, SYDVKM. In DNA, the CDR3 is TGTGCCAGCGGACTCGGGACAGGCTATGGCTACACCTTC. This sequence encodes CASGLGTGYGYTF.

The chain couples TRBV7-2 to TRBJ2-7, with D unresolved. The CDR3 spans 11 residues. Trimming pared 2 bases from V and 3 bases from J, leaving 2 bases between. Germline-derived CDR1 and CDR2 are SGHTA and FQGNSA. In nucleotides, the CDR3 is TGTGCCAGCAGCTTAATCTACGAGCAGTACTTC. Residues: CASSLIYEQYF.

This clone was seen many times. The chain recombines TRBV7-6 with TRBJ1-1; D may be TRBD1 (5 bases). The length of the CDR3 is 14 residues. Trimming left V 2 bases short and J 7 bases short, with 14 bases between. Germline loops: CDR1 SGHVS, CDR2 FNYEAQ. The CDR3 DNA follows: TGTGCCAGCAGCTTATCAGGGTCCGGGGGTGAAGCTTTCTTT. It encodes CASSLSGSGGEAFF.

J is TRBJ2-7 and V is TRBV5-1, with unresolved D. V lost 5 bases and J lost 5, with 8 bases in between. CDR1 and CDR2 from the germline V gene are SGHRS and YFSETQ. This CDR3 region has 11 residues. CDR3 in amino acids: CASRTEDEQYF. The CDR3 nucleotides are TGCGCCAGCAGGACCGAGGACGAGCAGTACTTC.

This clone was detected only a few times. The gene calls are TRBV28 and TRBJ2-5, with 7 bases lining up with TRBD1. V lost 5 bases to trimming and J lost 5 bases; unmatched junction nucleotides: 8. This CDR3 has 14 residues. Germline values: CDR1 MDHEN, CDR2 SYDVKM. CDR3 bases: TGTGCCAGCAGTCCTCCTGACAGGGCCGAGACCCAGTACTTC. Amino acids: CASSPPDRAETQYF.

This chain connects TRBV27 to TRBJ2-1; either TRBD1 or TRBD2 may supply D (6 bases each). V lost 5 bases and J lost 7, with 15 bases in between. The CDR3 runs to 14 residues. Germline-derived CDR1 and CDR2 are MNHEY and SMNVEV (reference sequence). This chain's CDR3 is CASSPLQGGNEQFF. CDR3 nucleotides: TGTGCCAGCAGTCCACTACAGGGAGGAAATGAGCAGTTCTTC.